This TCR beta chain came from a study of metastatic and nonmetastatic thyroid tumors. Looking at the study overall: Repertoires from malignant and benign thyroid patients were compared across blood and tumor or nodule tissue. Study-wide results and limits: According to reports, the diversity of TCR beta was significantly higher in malignant thyroid tumors than in benign nodules, and this held in both blood and tumor samples.

As concerns this clone: Its target is not known.

TCRdb re-analyzed the PCR reads using MiXCR. Here the sample spans over 8,000 clones, approximately 23% being singletons. Ahead of thyroid surgery, no patient had received treatment of any kind. V was trimmed by 2 bases and J by 1 base, leaving 14 bases between them. The CDR3 totals 16 residues. CDR1 and CDR2 from the germline V gene are MNHNS and SASEGT. The TCR originated in a female donor with papillary thyroid cancer or a benign thyroid nodule (not recorded which). Some clones in this sample may be carry-over from other donors' samples. The sample consisted of tumor tissue. J is TRBJ1-2 and V is TRBV6-1; TRBD1 is a possible D gene (5 bases). The CDR3 reads CASSERGRVNNYGYTF. The DNA for the CDR3 is TGTGCCAGCAGTGAAAGGGGCAGGGTGAATAACTATGGCTACACCTTC.